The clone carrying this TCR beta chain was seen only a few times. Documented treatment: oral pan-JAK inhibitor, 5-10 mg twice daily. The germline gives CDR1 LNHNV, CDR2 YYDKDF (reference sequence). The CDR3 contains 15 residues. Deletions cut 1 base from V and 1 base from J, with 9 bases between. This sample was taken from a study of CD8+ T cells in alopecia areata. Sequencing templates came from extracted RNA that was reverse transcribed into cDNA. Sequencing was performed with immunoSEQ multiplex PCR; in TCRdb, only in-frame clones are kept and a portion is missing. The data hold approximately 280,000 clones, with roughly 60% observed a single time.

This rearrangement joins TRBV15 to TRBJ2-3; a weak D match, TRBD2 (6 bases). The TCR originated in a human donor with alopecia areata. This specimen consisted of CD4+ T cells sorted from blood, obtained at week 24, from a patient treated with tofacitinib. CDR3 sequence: CATSRAGDGTDTQYF. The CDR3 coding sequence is TGTGCCACCAGCAGAGCGGGGGACGGCACAGATACGCAGTATTTT.